One and the same sample provided the 21 T cell receptor beta chains below, sequenced in a study of patients and donors after allogeneic stem cell transplantation. TCRdb redid the calling of the RT-PCR reads with MiXCR, one entry per CDR3 protein. The sample contains 200,000 to 250,000 distinct CDR3 sequences, about 37% of which appear only once. The specimen sequenced was blood, either unsorted or a sorted T cell fraction (not recorded which). The receptor source for this set is a human donor who was either an allogeneic HSCT recipient or a stem cell or donor lymphocyte infusion donor (not recorded which). It is not recorded whose cells these are; they may come from a transplant donor.

The chain employs TRBV12-3 or TRBV12-4 and TRBJ2-7, with 10 nucleotides matching TRBD1. The J segment lost 6 bases and the V segment lost 6 bases, leaving 5 bases of the junction unmatched. The CDR3 covers 13 residues. CDR3 loop: CASSPRDRGEQYF. CDR3 sequence (DNA): TGTGCCAGCAGCCCTCGGGACAGGGGCGAGCAGTACTTC.

V is TRBV4-1 and J is TRBJ1-4, with 9 bases that match TRBD1. This CDR3 has 15 residues. V was pared by 4 bases and J by 8 bases, with 8 bases of the junction left unmatched. In germline, CDR1 is MGHRA, CDR2 YSYEKL. DNA for the CDR3: TGCGCCAGCAGCCCCACTCCGGGACAGGGCGAAAAACTGTTTTTT. Its translation is CASSPTPGQGEKLFF.

The chain employs TRBV7-2 and TRBJ2-3; 11 bases line up with TRBD2. The CDR3 spans 17 residues. Germline CDR1 reads SGHTA; CDR2 reads FQGNSA. J lost 8 bases, V lost 1 base, and 11 bases had no gene match. The CDR3 DNA sequence: TGTGCCAGCAGCTTAGGACCATTAGCGGGGGGGCCTGGTACGCAGTATTTT. Translating it yields CASSLGPLAGGPGTQYF.

This clonotype was recorded at least ten times. The chain combines TRBV7-2 with TRBJ1-1; the D is unclear. Trimming stripped 2 bases from V and 0 bases from J, with 13 bases between. The CDR3 runs to 16 residues. CDR1 and CDR2 (germline): SGHTA, FQGNSA. The CDR3 DNA reads TGTGCCAGCAGCTTACAGGCAAAAATCATGAACACTGAAGCTTTCTTT. It yields the protein CASSLQAKIMNTEAFF. Combining the CDR3 with reference TRBV7-2 and TRBJ1-1 gives the whole variable domain GAGVSQSPSNKVTEKGKDVELRCDPISGHTALYWYRQSLGQGLEFLIYFQGNSAPDKSGLPSDRFSAERTGGSVSTLTIQRTQQEDSAVYLCASSLQAKIMNTEAFFGQGTRLTVV.

The J gene is TRBJ1-1, the V gene TRBV29-1, with 9 bases that match TRBD1. V lost 6 bases to trimming and J lost 3 bases; unmatched junction nucleotides: 8. The CDR3 has 14 amino acids. Germline V CDR1 and CDR2: SQVTM, ANQGSEA. CDR3 in DNA: TGCAGCGTGCTCGGACAGGGGCGGGACACTGAAGCTTTCTTT. Residues: CSVLGQGRDTEAFF.

This clonotype showed up just a few times. The genes are TRBV4-1 and TRBJ2-3; D perhaps matches TRBD2 (5 bases). The CDR3 has 14 residues. Germline V gene data show CDR1 as MGHRA and CDR2 as YSYEKL. Between the trimmed V and J ends, which lost 3 bases and 1 base, there was a span of 8 bases. CDR3 nucleotides: TGCGCCAGCAGCCATCCCGGGGGCACAGATACGCAGTATTTT. It specifies CASSHPGGTDTQYF.

The chain recombines TRBV29-1 with TRBJ2-7; the match to TRBD1 covers 11 bases. The V segment lost 3 bases and the J segment 7 bases; nucleotides outside the gene matches: 5. The CDR3 has 13 amino acids. Germline V gene data show CDR1 as SQVTM and CDR2 as ANQGSEA. In DNA form, the CDR3 reads TGCAGCGTTGAGGGACAGGGGGTATATGAGCAGTACTTC. Its translation is CSVEGQGVYEQYF.

This clonotype was recorded a few times. The V and J genes are TRBV28 and TRBJ1-5; 7 bases align to TRBD1. CDR1 is MDHEN and CDR2 is SYDVKM in the germline V gene. The ends lost 2 bases at V and 6 bases at J; junction bases unmatched: 7. The CDR3 length is 15 residues. Here the CDR3 reads CASSLVTGVGQPQHF. The CDR3 coding sequence is TGTGCCAGCAGTTTAGTCACAGGGGTTGGTCAGCCCCAGCATTTT.

The rearrangement joins TRBV6-5 to TRBJ1-2; D remains unclear. This CDR3 region has 14 residues. Germline-derived CDR1 and CDR2 are MNHEY and SVGAGI. V was clipped by 2 bases and J by 2 bases, with 9 bases between them. CDR3 residues: CASSYGWQNYGYTF. The CDR3 DNA sequence: TGTGCCAGCAGTTACGGATGGCAGAACTATGGCTACACCTTC.

This chain connects TRBV30 to TRBJ1-1, with D uncertain. V lost 2 bases and J lost 2, with 9 bases in between. Looked up from germline, CDR1 is GTSNPN and CDR2 is SVGIG (reference sequence). The CDR3 length is 13 residues. The CDR3 DNA reads TGTGCCTGGAGTAGCAGAATCAACACTGAAGCTTTCTTT. Translation: CAWSSRINTEAFF.

This clonotype has a handful of counts. The chain uses TRBV6-4 and TRBJ2-2, with 8 nucleotides matching TRBD1. V shed 5 bases and J 3 bases; nucleotides not matched to a gene: 5. This CDR3 is built from 15 residues. The germline V gene encodes CDR1 MRHNA and CDR2 SNTAGT. For the CDR3, the DNA is TGTGCCAGCAGTCAGGGGGCCGGACACACCGGGGAGCTGTTTTTT. Its protein is CASSQGAGHTGELFF.

J is TRBJ2-3 and V is TRBV10-3; D gene ambiguous. Germline lookup yields CDR1 ENHRY and CDR2 SYGVKD. The CDR3 runs 12 residues. Trimming pared 4 bases from V and 4 bases from J, leaving 6 bases between. The CDR3 loop reads CAISGGADTQYF. In DNA, the CDR3 is TGTGCCATCAGTGGAGGAGCAGATACGCAGTATTTT.

This sequence joins TRBV12-3 or TRBV12-4 and TRBJ2-4; D tentatively fits TRBD1 or TRBD2 (6 bases each). V was clipped by 5 bases and J by 0 bases, with 14 bases between them. The CDR3 extends over 16 amino acids. The CDR3 coding sequence is TGTGCCAGCAGTCCCGAGGGGGGACTAGCCAAAAACATTCAGTACTTC. Encoded protein: CASSPEGGLAKNIQYF.

This clonotype was detected a few times. V gene TRBV9 combines with J gene TRBJ1-2; 9 bases agree with TRBD1. Germline-derived CDR1 and CDR2 are SGDLS and YYNGEE. The CDR3 is made up of 15 amino acids. With V trimmed by 4 bases and J by 0 bases, 4 bases remained unmatched. CDR3 sequence: CASSPRQGANYGYTF. The CDR3 bases are TGTGCCAGCAGCCCGAGACAGGGGGCTAACTATGGCTACACCTTC. The entire variable domain, with the rest obtained from reference TRBV9 and TRBJ1-2, is as follows: DSGVTQTPKHLITATGQRVTLRCSPRSGDLSVYWYQQSLDQGLQFLIQYYNGEERAKGNILERFSAQQFPDLHSELNLSSLELGDSALYFCASSPRQGANYGYTFGSGTRLTVV.

This clonotype was counted a few times. The chain combines TRBV27 with TRBJ2-1; D gene uncertain. This CDR3 has 15 amino acids. CDR1 and CDR2 from the germline V gene are MNHEY and SMNVEV (reference sequence). V was shortened by 2 bases and J by 0 bases, with 8 bases between the two germline ends. CDR3 bases: TGTGCCAGCAGTTTAGAACACAGCTCCTACAATGAGCAGTTCTTC. Amino acids: CASSLEHSSYNEQFF.

The chain couples TRBV6-1 to TRBJ2-7, with no clear D. CDR1 is MNHNS and CDR2 is SASEGT in the germline V gene. The CDR3 consists of 15 residues. With 0 bases removed from V and 1 base from J, the gap between germline ends came to 10 bases. The CDR3 sequence: CASSEASLGSYEQYF. The CDR3 coding sequence is TGTGCCAGCAGTGAAGCGTCCCTAGGATCCTACGAGCAGTACTTC.

V usage is TRBV27 and J usage is TRBJ1-1, with D maybe TRBD1 (5 bases). Per the germline V gene, CDR1 is MNHEY and CDR2 is SMNVEV (reference sequence). The ends were cut back, 6 bases at V and 1 base at J, with 9 bases in the middle. This CDR3 has 13 amino acids. CDR3 DNA: TGTGCCAGCAGACTCACAGGGAACACTGAAGCTTTCTTT. This translates into CASRLTGNTEAFF.

V usage is TRBV7-2 and J usage is TRBJ1-4; D is unclear. The length of the CDR3 is 16 residues. V gave up 1 base and J gave up 4 bases, with 13 bases separating them. Germline V gives CDR1 SGHTA, CDR2 FQGNSA. CDR3 in DNA: TGTGCCAGCAGCTTAGAACCGAGCAAGATTAATGAAAAACTGTTTTTT. The encoded protein is CASSLEPSKINEKLFF.

This clonotype was seen more than once but under ten times. The chain uses TRBV5-1 and TRBJ1-4; 10 nucleotides agree with TRBD1. V lost 4 bases, J lost 8 bases, and 8 bases stayed unmatched. The CDR3 length is 15 residues. Per the germline V gene, CDR1 is SGHRS and CDR2 is YFSETQ. Here the CDR3 reads CASSPSGTGEEKLFF. CDR3 nucleotides: TGCGCCAGCAGCCCGTCCGGGACAGGGGAGGAAAAACTGTTTTTT.

This chain links TRBV5-1 with TRBJ2-2, with no clear D. The CDR3 sequence is 14 residues long. Between the trimmed V and J ends, which lost 2 bases and 6 bases, there was a span of 11 bases. Germline assignment: CDR1 SGHRS and CDR2 YFSETQ. This CDR3 is CASSFLLNSGELFF. DNA for the CDR3: TGCGCCAGCAGCTTTCTTTTAAACTCCGGGGAGCTGTTTTTT.

The table lists this clonotype with a few counts. The chain employs TRBV9 and TRBJ2-7; 9 bases map to TRBD1. The CDR3 totals 14 residues. Germline-derived CDR1 and CDR2 are SGDLS and YYNGEE. With 4 bases clipped from V and 3 bases from J, the junction kept 5 bases outside the gene matches. The CDR3: CASSREGQGYEQYF. The CDR3 DNA follows: TGTGCCAGCAGCAGGGAGGGACAGGGCTACGAGCAGTACTTC.